Listed below are T cell receptor beta chains from one sample, sequenced in a study of T cells in Graves' hyperthyroidism and ophthalmopathy. MiXCR, run by TCRdb on the multiplex PCR reads, gives a single entry per CDR3 protein. In the table there are approximately 700,000 distinct CDR3 sequences, about a sixth of which are singletons. Material for sequencing was blood. The origin of the receptors is a man between 18 and 29 years old with Graves' hyperthyroidism. CDR3s include the opening cysteine and the closing phenylalanine or tryptophan. The order of the fields is V gene, D gene, J gene, clone size, CDR3 protein, CDR3 DNA. A D gene is named only where the DNA matches it firmly. Part of the rows lack a size; the others show once, few, many or a class for expanded clones.

TRBV28	TRBD1	TRBJ2-7	many	CASIPDRTGNEQYF	TGTGCCAGCATCCCCGACAGGACAGGCAACGAGCAGTACTTC
TRBV25-1	TRBD1	TRBJ1-2	few	CASSSTGDRGGYTF	TGTGCCAGCAGTTCGACAGGGGATCGAGGCGGCTACACCTTC
TRBV6-1	.	TRBJ1-2	.	CASNDPGQGWYGYTF	TGTGCCAGCAACGATCCCGGGCAGGGCTGGTATGGCTACACCTTC
TRBV11-2	TRBD2	TRBJ2-3	many	CASSFGGLGNTQYF	TGTGCCAGCAGCTTCGGGGGACTAGGCAATACGCAGTATTTT
TRBV5-1	TRBD1	TRBJ1-2	many	CASSSTGFYGYTF	TGCGCCAGCAGCTCGACAGGGTTCTATGGCTACACCTTC
TRBV28	TRBD1	TRBJ2-1	many	CASSPSTGTGGGYNEQFF	TGTGCCAGCAGCCCCTCCACCGGGACAGGGGGGGGTTACAATGAGCAGTTCTTC
TRBV20-1	.	TRBJ2-3	many	CSAPQPGRDTQYF	TGCAGTGCTCCTCAGCCTGGGCGGGATACGCAGTATTTT
TRBV15	.	TRBJ1-6	.	CATSRDRAGVASPLHF	TGTGCCACCAGCAGAGATAGGGCAGGGGTGGCTTCACCCCTCCACTTT
TRBV28	.	TRBJ2-2	many	CASSLMVRGREWTGELFF	TGTGCCAGCAGTTTAATGGTTAGGGGCAGGGAGTGGACCGGGGAGCTGTTTTTT
TRBV28	TRBD2	TRBJ2-7	.	CASRAGWGGGYEQYF	TGTGCCAGCAGGGCAGGGTGGGGGGGGGGATACGAGCAGTACTTC
TRBV12-3/TRBV12-4	.	TRBJ2-2	many	CASSSGGDRTGELFF	TGTGCCAGCAGTTCAGGCGGGGATCGTACCGGGGAGCTGTTTTTT
TRBV29-1	TRBD2	TRBJ2-1	many	CSFTPTSGRVYNEQFF	TGCAGCTTCACACCGACTAGCGGGAGGGTCTACAATGAGCAGTTCTTC
TRBV3-1	.	TRBJ2-7	few	CASSHSGTPNEQYF	TGTGCCAGCAGCCATTCCGGGACCCCCAACGAGCAGTACTTC
TRBV5-1	TRBD1	TRBJ2-7	few	CASSLFDRGDEQYF	TGCGCCAGCAGCTTGTTTGACAGGGGGGACGAGCAGTACTTC
TRBV10-3	.	TRBJ2-6	few	CAISEKAASSGANVLTF	TGTGCCATCAGTGAAAAGGCAGCAAGCTCTGGGGCCAACGTCCTGACTTTC
TRBV3-1	.	TRBJ2-3	many	CASSQVESGTTDTQYF	TGTGCCAGCAGCCAAGTTGAGTCGGGAACCACAGATACGCAGTATTTT
TRBV30	.	TRBJ2-3	many	CAWGELDTQYF	TGTGCCTGGGGGGAGCTAGATACGCAGTATTTT
TRBV28	.	TRBJ2-3	many	CASRGGAGGTDTQYF	TGTGCCAGTCGGGGCGGGGCCGGGGGCACAGATACGCAGTATTTT
TRBV5-5	TRBD1	TRBJ2-5	many	CASSRVGTDETQYF	TGTGCCAGCAGCCGAGTAGGGACAGACGAGACCCAGTACTTC
TRBV27	TRBD2	TRBJ2-7	few	CASSQSGSPTYEQYF	TGTGCCAGCAGTCAAAGCGGGAGCCCAACCTACGAGCAGTACTTC
TRBV28	.	TRBJ2-7	many	CASSLTLLYEQYF	TGTGCCAGCAGTTTAACTCTCCTGTACGAGCAGTACTTC
TRBV7-9	.	TRBJ2-3	few	CASSLALVSDTQYF	TGTGCCAGCAGCTTAGCGCTGGTATCAGATACGCAGTATTTT
TRBV2	TRBD2	TRBJ2-7	many	CASSENGLAGGEQYF	TGTGCCAGCAGTGAAAACGGGCTAGCGGGTGGGGAGCAGTACTTC
TRBV27	TRBD2	TRBJ2-7	many	CASRESGRGNEQYF	TGTGCCAGCAGAGAAAGCGGGAGAGGAAACGAGCAGTACTTC
TRBV2	.	TRBJ2-2	many	CASSDREGGELFF	TGTGCCAGCAGTGACAGGGAAGGCGGGGAGCTGTTTTTT
TRBV15	.	TRBJ2-3	.	CATRRGTTDTQYF	TGTGCCACCCGGCGCGGAACCACAGATACGCAGTATTTT
TRBV4-1	TRBD1	TRBJ2-1	.	CASSQEVGQGYNEQFF	TGCGCCAGCAGCCAAGAAGTGGGACAGGGGTACAATGAGCAGTTCTTC
TRBV6-2/TRBV6-3	.	TRBJ2-7	.	CASSYGSTYEQYF	TGTGCCAGCAGTTACGGCAGTACCTACGAGCAGTACTTC
TRBV7-9	.	TRBJ1-2	.	CASSINYGYTF	TGTGCCAGCAGCATTAACTATGGCTACACCTTC
TRBV20-1	TRBD2	TRBJ2-7	many	CSATAGLEYEQYF	TGCAGTGCTACAGCGGGACTCGAATACGAGCAGTACTTC
TRBV2	.	TRBJ2-2	.	CASSLTSPPGHTGMNTGELFF	TGTGCCAGCAGTCTCACCTCCCCTCCCGGGCATACGGGAATGAACACCGGGGAGCTGTTTTTT
TRBV10-1	TRBD2	TRBJ2-1	many	CASSALLRREGSYNEQFF	TGCGCCAGCAGTGCGCTCCTTCGGCGGGAGGGTTCCTACAATGAGCAGTTCTTC
TRBV7-3	.	TRBJ2-2	many	CASSFDLRGTGELFF	TGTGCCAGCAGCTTCGACCTTCGGGGCACCGGGGAGCTGTTTTTT
TRBV7-8	.	TRBJ1-2	few	CASSPTDGGYGYTF	TGTGCCAGCAGCCCCACCGACGGGGGCTATGGCTACACCTTC
TRBV12-3/TRBV12-4	.	TRBJ1-6	many	CASTFGGSPLHF	TGTGCCAGCACCTTCGGAGGGTCACCCCTCCACTTT
TRBV18	.	TRBJ1-4	many	CASSPRDSSRREKLFF	TGTGCCAGCTCACCCCGGGACTCCTCGCGACGCGAAAAACTGTTTTTT
TRBV10-3	.	TRBJ2-7	.	CAISESITPSYEQYF	TGTGCCATCAGTGAGTCGATTACCCCTTCGTACGAGCAGTACTTC
TRBV4-3	.	TRBJ2-2	.	CASSLLGILNTGELFF	TGCGCCAGCAGCCTCCTAGGTATCCTAAACACCGGGGAGCTGTTTTTT
TRBV28	.	TRBJ1-2	many	CASSNWGLDTNYGYTF	TGTGCCAGCAGTAATTGGGGCCTTGATACCAACTATGGCTACACCTTC
TRBV15	.	TRBJ2-3	.	CATSRDPATDTQYF	TGTGCCACCAGCAGAGATCCAGCTACAGATACGCAGTATTTT
TRBV28	.	TRBJ2-1	few	CASSPNPGSEEANEQFF	TGTGCCAGCAGTCCTAATCCGGGTTCAGAAGAGGCCAATGAGCAGTTCTTC